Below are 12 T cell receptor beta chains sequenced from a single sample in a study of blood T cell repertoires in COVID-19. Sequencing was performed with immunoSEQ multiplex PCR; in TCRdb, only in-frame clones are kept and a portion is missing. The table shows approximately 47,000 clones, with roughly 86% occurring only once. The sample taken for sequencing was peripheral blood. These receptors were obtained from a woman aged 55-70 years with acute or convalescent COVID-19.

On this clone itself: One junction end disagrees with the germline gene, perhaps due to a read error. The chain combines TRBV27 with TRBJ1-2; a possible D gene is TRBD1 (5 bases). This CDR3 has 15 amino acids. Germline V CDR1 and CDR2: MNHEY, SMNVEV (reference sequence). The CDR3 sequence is CAGSLGVGVLNGYTF. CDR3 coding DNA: TGTGCCGGCAGTTTAGGGGTCGGGGTCCTGAATGGCTACACCTTC.

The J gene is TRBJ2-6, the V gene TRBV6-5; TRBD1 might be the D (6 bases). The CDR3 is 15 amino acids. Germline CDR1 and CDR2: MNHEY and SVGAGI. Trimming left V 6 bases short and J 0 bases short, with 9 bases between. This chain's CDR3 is CASRTQGSGANVLTF. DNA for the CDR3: TGTGCCAGCAGAACACAGGGCTCTGGGGCCAACGTCCTGACTTTC.

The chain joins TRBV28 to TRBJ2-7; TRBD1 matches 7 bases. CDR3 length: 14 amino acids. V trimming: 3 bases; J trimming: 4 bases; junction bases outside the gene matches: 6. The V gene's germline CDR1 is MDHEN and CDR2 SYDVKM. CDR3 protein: CASSFTGAGYEQYF. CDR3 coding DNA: TGTGCCAGCAGTTTTACAGGGGCTGGATACGAGCAGTACTTC.

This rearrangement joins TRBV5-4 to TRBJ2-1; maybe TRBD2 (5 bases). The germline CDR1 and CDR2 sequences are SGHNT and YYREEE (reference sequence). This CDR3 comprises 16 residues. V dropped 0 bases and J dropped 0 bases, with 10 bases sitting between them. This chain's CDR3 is CASSLGGVPSYNEQFF. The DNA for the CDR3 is TGTGCCAGCAGCTTGGGGGGAGTCCCCTCCTACAATGAGCAGTTCTTC.

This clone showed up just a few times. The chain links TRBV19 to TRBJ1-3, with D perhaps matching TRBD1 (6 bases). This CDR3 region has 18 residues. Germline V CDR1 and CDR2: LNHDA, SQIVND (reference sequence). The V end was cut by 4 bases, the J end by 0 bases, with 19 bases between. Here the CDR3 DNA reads TGTGCCAGTAGTACGCGTACCGACAGGAGTAGCTCTGGAAACACCATATATTTT. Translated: CASSTRTDRSSSGNTIYF. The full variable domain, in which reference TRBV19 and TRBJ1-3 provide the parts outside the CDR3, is DGGITQSPKYLFRKEGQNVTLSCEQNLNHDAMYWYRQDPGQGLRLIYYSQIVNDFQKGDIAEGYSVSREKKESFPLTVTSAQKNPTAFYLCASSTRTDRSSSGNTIYFGEGSWLTVV.

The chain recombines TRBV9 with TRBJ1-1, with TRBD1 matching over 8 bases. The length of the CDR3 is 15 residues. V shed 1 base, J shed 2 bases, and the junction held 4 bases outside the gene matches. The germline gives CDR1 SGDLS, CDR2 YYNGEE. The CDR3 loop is CASSVWAGGNTEAFF. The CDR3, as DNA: TGTGCCAGCAGCGTATGGGCAGGGGGCAACACTGAAGCTTTCTTT.

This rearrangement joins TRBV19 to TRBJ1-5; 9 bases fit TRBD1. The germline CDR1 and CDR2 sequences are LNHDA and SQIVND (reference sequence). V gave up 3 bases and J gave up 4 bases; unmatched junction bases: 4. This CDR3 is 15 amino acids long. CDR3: CASSIGTGSNQPQHF. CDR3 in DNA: TGTGCCAGTAGTATCGGGACAGGGTCTAATCAGCCCCAGCATTTT.

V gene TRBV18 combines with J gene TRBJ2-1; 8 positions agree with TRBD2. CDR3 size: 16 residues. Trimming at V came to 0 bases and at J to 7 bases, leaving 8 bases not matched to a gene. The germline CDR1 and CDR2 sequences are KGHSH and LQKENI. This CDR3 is CASSPPNGRAGNEQFF. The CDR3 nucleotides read TGTGCCAGCTCACCACCGAACGGGAGGGCCGGGAATGAGCAGTTCTTC. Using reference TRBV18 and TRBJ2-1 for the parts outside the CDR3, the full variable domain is NAGVMQNPRHLVRRRGQEARLRCSPMKGHSHVYWYRQLPEEGLKFMVYLQKENIIDESGMPKERFSAEFPKEGPSILRIQQVVRGDSAAYFCASSPPNGRAGNEQFFGPGTRLTVL.

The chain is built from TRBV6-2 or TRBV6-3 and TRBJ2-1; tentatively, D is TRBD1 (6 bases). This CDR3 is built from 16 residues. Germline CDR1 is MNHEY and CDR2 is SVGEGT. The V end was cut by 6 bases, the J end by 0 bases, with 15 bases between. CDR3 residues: CASSSNTGSSYNEQFF. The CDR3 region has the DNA TGTGCCAGCAGCAGTAATACAGGGAGCTCCTACAATGAGCAGTTCTTC.

In nucleotides, the CDR3 is TGTGCCATCAGGGAAACTTTCGGACAGGGGGACACAGATACGCAGTATTTT. Translating gives CAIRETFGQGDTDTQYF. The V call is TRBV10-3, the J call TRBJ2-3; 10 positions agree with TRBD1. The CDR3 length is 17 residues. V lost 6 bases and J lost 2; bases outside the gene matches: 11. CDR1 is ENHRY and CDR2 is SYGVKD in the germline V gene.

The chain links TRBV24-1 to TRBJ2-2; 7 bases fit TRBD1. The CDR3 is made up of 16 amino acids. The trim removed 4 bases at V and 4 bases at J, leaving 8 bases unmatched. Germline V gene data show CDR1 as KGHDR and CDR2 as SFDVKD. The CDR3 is CATSDKTGYRTGELFF. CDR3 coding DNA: TGTGCCACCAGTGACAAGACAGGGTACCGCACCGGGGAGCTGTTTTTT.

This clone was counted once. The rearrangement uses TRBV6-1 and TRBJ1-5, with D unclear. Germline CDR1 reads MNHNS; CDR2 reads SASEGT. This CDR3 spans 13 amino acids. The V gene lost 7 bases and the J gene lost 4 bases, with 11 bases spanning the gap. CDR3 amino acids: CASTGRENQPQHF. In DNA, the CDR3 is TGTGCCAGCACGGGGAGAGAGAATCAGCCCCAGCATTTT.